This is a list of T cell receptor beta chains from one sample in a study of beta chain features in type 1 diabetes. TCRdb's table, derived via immunoSEQ multiplex PCR, lists solely in-frame clones and lacks some. The data show more than 95,000 clones, around a sixth seen once. Sequencing was carried out using central memory CD4+ T cells from blood. The receptor source for this set is a man aged 18-30 years with type 1 diabetes. The CDR3 runs from the conserved cysteine through the conserved F or W. The D gene is left open where the match is weak. Clone size appears in some rows only: once, few, many, or a class for an expanded clone.

size	J	V	D	CDR3	DNA
.	TRBJ1-1	TRBV29-1	.	CSVGGGTEAFF	TGCAGCGTTGGAGGGGGCACTGAAGCTTTCTTT
.	TRBJ1-5	TRBV5-1	TRBD1	CASSAQGAGQPQHF	TGCGCCAGCAGCGCGCAGGGGGCTGGACAGCCCCAGCATTTT
.	TRBJ2-3	TRBV19	TRBD1	CASSTPGQGPDTQYF	TGTGCCAGTAGTACTCCGGGACAGGGGCCCGATACGCAGTATTTT
.	TRBJ1-2	TRBV28	.	CASSRKSYGYTF	TGTGCCAGCAGTAGAAAGAGCTATGGCTACACCTTC
once	TRBJ2-5	TRBV15	.	CATSRGGRETQYF	TGTGCCACCAGCAGAGGAGGCCGGGAGACCCAGTACTTC
.	TRBJ2-7	TRBV7-2	.	CASSLGNSPVYEQYF	TGTGCCAGCAGCTTAGGGAATTCTCCTGTCTACGAGCAGTACTTC
.	TRBJ1-4	TRBV30	.	CAWSGGTVEKLFF	TGTGCCTGGAGTGGGGGGACGGTCGAAAAACTGTTTTTT
.	TRBJ1-2	TRBV29-1	TRBD1	CSPPSRDRGRGYTF	TGCAGCCCCCCAAGCCGGGACAGGGGGAGGGGCTACACCTTC
few	TRBJ2-7	TRBV10-3	TRBD2	CAIKTGLASEGQYF	TGTGCCATCAAAACGGGACTAGCCTCTGAGGGGCAGTACTTC
once	TRBJ1-4	TRBV9	.	CASSVVGQSRLFF	TGTGCCAGCAGCGTAGTTGGGCAGTCCAGACTGTTTTTT
few	TRBJ1-2	TRBV5-1	.	CASSETAANYGYTF	TGCGCCAGCAGCGAGACAGCCGCTAACTATGGCTACACCTTC
.	TRBJ1-5	TRBV18	.	CASSAPSSQGTQPQHF	TGTGCCAGCTCAGCCCCAAGTAGCCAGGGGACTCAGCCCCAGCATTTT
.	TRBJ2-2	TRBV29-1	.	CSVEDEGLANTGELFF	TGCAGCGTTGAAGATGAAGGGCTCGCGAACACCGGGGAGCTGTTTTTT
many	TRBJ1-1	TRBV14	.	CASSQARLTMNAEAFF	TGTGCCAGCAGCCAAGCTCGACTCACCATGAACGCTGAAGCTTTCTTT
many	TRBJ2-1	TRBV7-9	.	CASSLSGNEQFF	TGTGCCAGCAGCTTAAGTGGTAACGAGCAGTTCTTC
.	TRBJ2-7	TRBV2	.	CASSTDTNTYEQYF	TGTGCCAGCAGTACCGACACTAATACCTACGAGCAGTACTTC
few	TRBJ2-7	TRBV4-2	.	CASSQEAPYEQYF	TGTGCCAGCAGCCAAGAGGCCCCCTACGAGCAGTACTTC
few	TRBJ1-4	TRBV28	TRBD1	CASSFAQGTGRREKLFF	TGTGCCAGCAGTTTCGCCCAAGGGACAGGTCGGCGAGAAAAACTGTTTTTT
.	TRBJ2-5	TRBV5-1	TRBD1	CASSSTGGGQETQYF	TGCGCCAGCAGCTCGACAGGGGGCGGACAAGAGACCCAGTACTTC
.	TRBJ2-1	TRBV7-2	TRBD1	CASSLEDRGRNRPYNEQFF	TGTGCCAGCAGCCTAGAAGACAGGGGGCGTAATCGCCCCTACAATGAGCAGTTCTTC
few	TRBJ2-1	TRBV7-8	.	CASSLNSGRIEQFF	TGTGCCAGCAGCTTAAATTCCGGTCGTATTGAGCAGTTCTTC
few	TRBJ2-3	TRBV6-5	.	CASSPSGGTDTQYF	TGTGCCAGCAGCCCCTCGGGAGGCACAGATACGCAGTATTTT
.	TRBJ2-1	TRBV20-1	.	CSAIPRDEQFF	TGCAGTGCTATCCCGCGGGATGAGCAGTTCTTC
few	TRBJ2-7	TRBV5-1	TRBD1	CASSDGTESYEQYF	TGCGCCAGCAGCGACGGGACAGAATCCTACGAGCAGTACTTC
few	TRBJ2-7	TRBV20-1	.	CSVKQGYEQYF	TGCAGCGTTAAACAGGGCTACGAGCAGTACTTC
.	TRBJ1-3	TRBV5-1	.	CASSLAPTSSGSGNTIYF	TGCGCCAGCAGCTTGGCCCCTACGTCGTCTGGCTCTGGAAACACCATATATTTT
few	TRBJ2-2	TRBV7-3	.	CASSYRADGELFF	TGTGCCAGCAGCTACAGGGCAGACGGGGAGCTGTTTTTT
few	TRBJ2-7	TRBV11-2	.	CASSLDLGGQVEQYF	TGTGCCAGCAGCCTAGATTTAGGAGGGCAGGTCGAGCAGTACTTC
.	TRBJ2-3	TRBV29-1	.	CSVEGAGGHTDTQYF	TGCAGCGTTGAAGGGGCCGGGGGTCACACAGATACGCAGTATTTT